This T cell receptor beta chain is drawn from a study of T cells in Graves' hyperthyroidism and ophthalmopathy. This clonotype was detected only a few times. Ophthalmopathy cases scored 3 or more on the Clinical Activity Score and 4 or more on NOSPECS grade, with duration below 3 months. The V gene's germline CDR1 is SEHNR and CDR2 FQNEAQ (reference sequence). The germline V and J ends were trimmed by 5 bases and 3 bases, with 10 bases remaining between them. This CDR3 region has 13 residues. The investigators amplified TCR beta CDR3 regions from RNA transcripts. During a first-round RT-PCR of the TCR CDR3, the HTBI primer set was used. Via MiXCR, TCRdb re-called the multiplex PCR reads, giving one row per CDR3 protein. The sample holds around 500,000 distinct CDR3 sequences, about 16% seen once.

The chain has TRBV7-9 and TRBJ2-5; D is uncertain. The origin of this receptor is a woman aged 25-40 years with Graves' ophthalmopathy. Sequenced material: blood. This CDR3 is CASSHWSEETQYF. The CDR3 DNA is TGTGCCAGCAGCCATTGGTCAGAAGAGACCCAGTACTTC.